The following is a T cell receptor beta chain sequence with its context. The sample is drawn from a study of technical replicates of blood from several donors. Per the germline V gene, CDR1 is SGHRS and CDR2 is YFSETQ. V lost 5 bases and J lost 6; bases outside the gene matches: 11. This CDR3 has 15 residues. TCRdb keeps only in-frame clones here, not all; method: immunoSEQ multiplex PCR. Here the sample spans 70,000 to 95,000 clones, more than 90% being singletons. The sequenced sample consisted of T cells isolated from PBMCs. This sequence joins TRBV5-1 and TRBJ2-1, with 7 nucleotides matching TRBD2. The clonotype was recovered from a human donor in good health. Some clones in this sample may be carry-over from other donors' samples. This CDR3 is CASSNSVSGTNEQFF. The CDR3 coding sequence is TGCGCCAGCAGTAATTCGGTGAGCGGGACCAATGAGCAGTTCTTC.